The clone carrying this T cell receptor (beta chain) was seen only a few times. Antigen unknown. Profiling relied on immunoSEQ multiplex PCR, and the TCRdb table lists in-frame clones only, not all of them. Among 120,000 to 150,000 clones listed, 82% were seen once. The CDR3 contains 12 residues. Germline V gene sequence: CDR1 SGHRS, CDR2 YFSETQ. V shed 1 base and J shed 8 bases, with 9 bases lying between them. The entry originates in a study of T cell responses to AZD1222 COVID-19 vaccine. General study points: Most donors were white British, females outnumbered males, and clonal diversity was possibly underestimated.

This sequence was found in an adult in good health. This specimen was peripheral blood, taken on day 0 of MenACWY control vaccination. The chain carries TRBV5-1 and TRBJ1-1; no clear D gene. CDR3 sequence: CASSLSTTEAFF. CDR3 DNA: TGCGCCAGCAGCTTGAGTACAACAGAAGCTTTCTTT.